Listed below are T cell receptor beta chains from one sample, sequenced in a study of naive and memory T cell subsets. From the UMI-ligation and nested PCR reads, TCRdb called clonotypes with MiXCR, one entry per CDR3 protein. The sample carries some 87,000 distinct CDR3 sequences, roughly 7% recorded once. The specimen sequenced was central memory CD4+ T cells from blood. The receptors here all came from a human donor in good health. The CDR3 runs from the conserved cysteine through the conserved F or W. A D gene is named only where the DNA matches it firmly. Part of the rows lack a size; the others show once, few, many or a class for expanded clones.

many TRBJ2-2 TRBV12-3/TRBV12-4 . CASSKTTSLTYANTGELFF TGTGCCAGCAGTAAGACAACCTCGCTCACTTACGCGAACACCGGGGAGCTGTTTTTT
. TRBJ2-5 TRBV4-2 TRBD2 CASSQGPAGLQETQYF TGTGCCAGCAGCCAAGGGCCAGCGGGATTACAAGAGACCCAGTACTTC
many TRBJ2-1 TRBV12-3/TRBV12-4 TRBD2 CASSPSGGGSYNEQFF TGTGCCAGCAGCCCATCGGGCGGGGGATCCTACAATGAGCAGTTCTTC
. TRBJ1-5 TRBV20-1 . CSAQRNRVDNQPQHF TGCAGTGCTCAAAGGAACAGGGTTGACAATCAGCCCCAGCATTTT
many TRBJ2-6 TRBV7-2 . CASRTNSGANVLTF TGTGCCAGCAGGACAAATTCTGGGGCCAACGTCCTGACTTTC
many TRBJ2-5 TRBV5-6 TRBD2 CASSRGSGLETQYF TGTGCCAGCAGCCGGGGTAGCGGGTTAGAGACCCAGTACTTC
many TRBJ1-5 TRBV6-2/TRBV6-3 . CASSYRGRVDQPQHF TGTGCCAGCAGTTACAGGGGCAGGGTCGATCAGCCCCAGCATTTT
few TRBJ2-7 TRBV12-3/TRBV12-4 . CASSGGFYEQYF TGTGCCAGCAGCGGGGGCTTCTACGAGCAGTACTTC
many TRBJ2-3 TRBV20-1 . CSARKSGTRSTDTQYF TGCAGTGCTAGGAAGTCGGGGACTCGAAGCACAGATACGCAGTATTTT
many TRBJ2-1 TRBV20-1 TRBD1 CSAIGGTGTYNEQFF TGCAGTGCTATCGGCGGGACAGGGACCTACAATGAGCAGTTCTTC
many TRBJ2-1 TRBV4-2 . CASSMGNEQFF TGTGCCAGCAGTATGGGGAATGAGCAGTTCTTC
few TRBJ1-6 TRBV7-9 . CASGGHNSPLHF TGTGCCAGCGGGGGTCATAATTCACCCCTCCACTTT
many TRBJ2-7 TRBV24-1 TRBD2 CATSGGSYEQYF TGTGCCACTAGCGGGGGGTCCTACGAGCAGTACTTC
few TRBJ1-5 TRBV29-1 . CSVDGGGGSNQPQHF TGCAGCGTTGACGGGGGGGGAGGTAGCAATCAGCCCCAGCATTTT
. TRBJ2-5 TRBV20-1 . CSARNETQYF TGCAGTGCTAGGAATGAGACCCAGTACTTC
. TRBJ1-6 TRBV5-1 TRBD1 CASSLTGANSPLHF TGCGCCAGCAGCTTGACAGGGGCAAATTCACCCCTCCACTTT
many TRBJ2-3 TRBV6-2/TRBV6-3 . CASSKISTDTQYF TGTGCCAGCAGTAAGATCAGCACAGATACGCAGTATTTT
few TRBJ1-5 TRBV12-3/TRBV12-4 . CASGTGTLPKSNQPQHF TGTGCCAGCGGGACGGGGACTTTACCTAAGAGCAATCAGCCCCAGCATTTT
many TRBJ1-1 TRBV6-2/TRBV6-3 . CASTTIRASEAFF TGTGCCAGCACCACAATCAGGGCGTCTGAAGCTTTCTTT
. TRBJ2-3 TRBV30 . CAWSVRVRDTQYF TGTGCCTGGAGTGTACGGGTTCGGGATACGCAGTATTTT
many TRBJ2-2 TRBV11-3 . CASSHGSNTGELFF TGTGCCAGCAGCCACGGGTCTAACACCGGGGAGCTGTTTTTT
few TRBJ2-1 TRBV3-1 TRBD2 CASSRGTSGYNEQFF TGTGCCAGCAGCCGGGGGACTAGCGGTTACAATGAGCAGTTCTTC
many TRBJ2-5 TRBV7-3 . CASSLTPAETQYF TGTGCCAGCAGCTTAACCCCGGCGGAGACCCAGTACTTC
. TRBJ2-7 TRBV4-3 . CASSQDSQGSSYEQYF TGCGCCAGCAGCCAAGACTCACAGGGAAGCTCCTACGAGCAGTACTTC
. TRBJ2-2 TRBV12-3/TRBV12-4 . CASSTRAGNGELFF TGTGCCAGCAGTACCCGGGCGGGGAACGGGGAGCTGTTTTTT
. TRBJ2-3 TRBV11-1 . CASSLNRADTEYF TGTGCCAGCAGCTTAAATAGGGCAGATACGGAGTATTTT
many TRBJ2-1 TRBV7-2 TRBD2 CASSLTGGRGYNEQFF TGTGCCAGCAGCCTCACGGGCGGGAGGGGCTACAATGAGCAGTTCTTC
many TRBJ2-7 TRBV7-6 . CASSLDGRDSSYEQYF TGTGCCAGCAGCTTAGATGGGCGGGACAGCTCCTACGAGCAGTACTTC
few TRBJ1-2 TRBV19 . CATRPGPTARYGYTF TGTGCCACAAGACCAGGACCCACGGCCCGCTATGGCTACACCTTC
. TRBJ2-1 TRBV7-2 TRBD2 CASSLGLAAFGEQFF TGTGCCAGCAGCTTAGGACTAGCGGCGTTCGGGGAGCAGTTCTTC
few TRBJ2-3 TRBV6-5 . CASSRVSGWDTQYF TGTGCCAGCAGCCGGGTGTCGGGTTGGGATACGCAGTATTTT
few TRBJ1-2 TRBV28 . CASTRPPYGYTF TGTGCCAGCACCCGGCCACCCTATGGCTACACCTTC
. TRBJ1-1 TRBV29-1 . CSVEDPDISRAFF TGCAGCGTTGAAGATCCCGACATCTCAAGGGCTTTCTTT
many TRBJ1-6 TRBV5-6 . CASRSAPQGGSPLHF TGTGCCAGCAGGAGCGCCCCACAGGGCGGATCACCCCTCCACTTT
few TRBJ2-1 TRBV20-1 . CSASLQAGNEQFF TGCAGTGCTAGTCTTCAAGCGGGCAATGAGCAGTTCTTC
. TRBJ2-1 TRBV5-6 . CASSLGLANNEQFF TGTGCCAGCAGCTTGGGTCTAGCGAACAATGAGCAGTTCTTC
many TRBJ2-4 TRBV29-1 . CSVEGSPGGNIQYF TGCAGCGTTGAAGGGAGTCCTGGAGGGAACATTCAGTACTTC
. TRBJ1-5 TRBV21-1 . CASTKDQPQHF TGTGCCAGCACTAAGGATCAGCCCCAGCATTTT
many TRBJ2-7 TRBV29-1 TRBD1 CSVDWKGQGTYEQYF TGCAGCGTTGATTGGAAAGGACAGGGGACCTACGAGCAGTACTTC